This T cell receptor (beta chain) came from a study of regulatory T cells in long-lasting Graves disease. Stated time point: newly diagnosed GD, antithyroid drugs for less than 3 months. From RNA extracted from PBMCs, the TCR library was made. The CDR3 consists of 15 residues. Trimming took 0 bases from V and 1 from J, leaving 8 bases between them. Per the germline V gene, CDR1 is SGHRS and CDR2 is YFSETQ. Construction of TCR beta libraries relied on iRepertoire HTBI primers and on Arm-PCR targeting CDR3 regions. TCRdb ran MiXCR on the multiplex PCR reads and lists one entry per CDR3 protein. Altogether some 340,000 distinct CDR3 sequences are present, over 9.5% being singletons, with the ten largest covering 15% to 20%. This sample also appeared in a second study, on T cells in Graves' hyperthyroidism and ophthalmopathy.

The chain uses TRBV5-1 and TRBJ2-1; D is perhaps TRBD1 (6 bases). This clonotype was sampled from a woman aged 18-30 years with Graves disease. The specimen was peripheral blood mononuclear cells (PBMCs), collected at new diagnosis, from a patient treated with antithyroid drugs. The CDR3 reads CASSLADSSYNEQFF. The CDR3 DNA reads TGCGCCAGCAGCTTGGCGGACAGTTCCTACAATGAGCAGTTCTTC.